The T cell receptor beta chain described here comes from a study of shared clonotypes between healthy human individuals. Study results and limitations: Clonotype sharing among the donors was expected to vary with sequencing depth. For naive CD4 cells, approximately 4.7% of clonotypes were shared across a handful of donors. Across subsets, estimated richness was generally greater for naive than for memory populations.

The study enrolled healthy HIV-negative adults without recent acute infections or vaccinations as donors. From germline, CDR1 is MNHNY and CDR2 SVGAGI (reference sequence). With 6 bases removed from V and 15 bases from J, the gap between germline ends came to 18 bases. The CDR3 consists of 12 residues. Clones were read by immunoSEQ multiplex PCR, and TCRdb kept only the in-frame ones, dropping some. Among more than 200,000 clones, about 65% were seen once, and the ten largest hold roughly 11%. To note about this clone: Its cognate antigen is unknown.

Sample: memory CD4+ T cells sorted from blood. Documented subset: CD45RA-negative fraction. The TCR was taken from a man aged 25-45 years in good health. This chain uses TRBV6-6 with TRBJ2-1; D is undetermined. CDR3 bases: TGTGCCAGCAGAGACGGGTTCGAGTTTCGGTTCTTC. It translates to CASRDGFEFRFF.